This T cell receptor beta chain was observed in a study of blood T cell repertoires in COVID-19. Original processing methods: From reference gene primer amplification, estimates of nucleated cell counts were derived. The method was immunoSEQ multiplex PCR; TCRdb's version includes in-frame clones alone and lacks a portion of them. Clone size and V and J calls were adopted from that table, with D and trimming inferred from the DNA. The repertoire holds over 200,000 clones, with 87% as singletons. The CDR3 consists of 14 residues. The V end lost 4 bases, the J end lost 4 bases, and 11 bases lay between the germline ends. The V gene's germline CDR1 is SNHLY and CDR2 FYNNEI.

Input material: peripheral blood. The chain couples TRBV2 to TRBJ1-3, with D maybe TRBD1 (5 bases). This TCR was sampled from a middle-aged man with active or convalescent COVID-19. The CDR3 DNA reads TGTGCCAGCAGTGCTTCAGGGTACGGAAACACCATATATTTT. This translates into CASSASGYGNTIYF.